The 12 T cell receptor beta chains reported below all come from one sample, sequenced in a study of blood T cell repertoires in COVID-19. The table came from immunoSEQ multiplex PCR; TCRdb's copy has only in-frame clones and leaves some out. The table shows some 200,000 clones, with roughly 75% occurring only once. The specimen sequenced was peripheral blood. Receptors were obtained from a woman aged 70 to 79 with acute or convalescent COVID-19.

In its sample, this clone was seen once. This rearrangement joins TRBV6-5 to TRBJ2-1; the D is unclear. The CDR3 loop spans 14 amino acids. V lost 0 bases and J 6 bases, leaving 9 bases between the germline ends. The germline V gene encodes CDR1 MNHEY and CDR2 SVGAGI. The CDR3: CASSYSTERNEQFF. CDR3 DNA sequence: TGTGCCAGCAGTTACTCGACTGAGCGCAATGAGCAGTTCTTC.

The chain couples TRBV28 to TRBJ2-1, with 11 positions matching TRBD2. Unmatched junction bases numbered 8, after V lost 10 bases and J lost 6 bases. This CDR3 spans 14 amino acids. Per germline, CDR1 MDHEN and CDR2 SYDVKM. The CDR3 bases are TGTGCCATCCTAGCGGGAGGAAATCTCAATGAGCAGTTCTTC. Amino acids: CAILAGGNLNEQFF.

The rearrangement joins TRBV2 to TRBJ2-5, with D unclear. This CDR3 is built from 13 residues. Trimming took 3 bases from V and 0 from J, leaving 5 bases between them. Germline CDR1 is SNHLY and CDR2 is FYNNEI. CDR3 sequence: CASSDPYQETQYF. The CDR3 DNA sequence: TGTGCCAGCAGTGACCCCTACCAAGAGACCCAGTACTTC.

A single count supports this clone. J is TRBJ2-5 and V is TRBV24-1; D is possibly TRBD1 (7 bases). V dropped 3 bases and J dropped 4 bases, with 14 bases sitting between them. This CDR3 region has 15 residues. Germline values: CDR1 KGHDR, CDR2 SFDVKD. For the CDR3, the DNA is TGTGCCACCAGTGATCGTACAGGGGAGGCAGAGACCCAGTACTTC. This codes for CATSDRTGEAETQYF.

The V call is TRBV25-1, the J call TRBJ2-2; D perhaps matches TRBD1 (5 bases). Looked up from germline, CDR1 is MGHDK and CDR2 is SYGVNS. V shed 6 bases and J shed 0 bases, with 8 bases lying between them. CDR3 length equals 14 residues. CDR3 region: CASRRQSNTGELFF. The CDR3 DNA reads as TGTGCCAGCAGACGACAGTCGAACACCGGGGAGCTGTTTTTT.

This chain joins TRBV5-1 and TRBJ2-3; 9 nucleotides match TRBD1. Germline V gives CDR1 SGHRS, CDR2 YFSETQ. The V and J ends lost 4 bases and 4 bases, in that order; junction bases with no gene match: 7. There are 15 residues in the CDR3. The CDR3 loop is CASSTGQGRPDTQYF. In DNA, the CDR3 is TGCGCCAGCAGCACCGGACAGGGGAGACCAGATACGCAGTATTTT.

The rearrangement uses TRBV10-1 and TRBJ2-3; a weak D match, TRBD2 (5 bases). With 0 bases removed from V and 0 bases from J, the gap between germline ends came to 22 bases. CDR1 is WNHNN, CDR2 SYGVQD, per germline (reference sequence). The CDR3 is made up of 20 amino acids. The CDR3 protein is CASSESTGILPEASTDTQYF. DNA for the CDR3: TGCGCCAGCAGTGAGTCGACGGGAATACTCCCGGAAGCTAGCACAGATACGCAGTATTTT.

This sequence joins TRBV23-1 and TRBJ1-5; the match to TRBD1 covers 8 bases. TRBV23-1 is annotated as an ORF whose role is uncertain. CDR3 length: 16 residues. Trimming took 3 bases from V and 0 from J; bases not matched to a gene: 4. CDR3 DNA: TGCGCCAGCAGTCACCACAGGGGGGTTAGCAATCAGCCCCAGCATTTT. This gives the protein CASSHHRGVSNQPQHF.

The rearrangement links TRBV11-2 to TRBJ2-2; 8 bases match TRBD1. The germline CDR1 and CDR2 sequences are SGHAT and FQNNGV. V trimming: 4 bases; J trimming: 0 bases; junction bases outside the gene matches: 1. The CDR3 extends over 15 amino acids. CDR3 in amino acids: CASSSQGANTGELFF. The CDR3, as DNA: TGTGCCAGCAGCTCACAGGGGGCGAACACCGGGGAGCTGTTTTTT. Filled out from reference TRBV11-2 and TRBJ2-2, the complete variable domain reads EAGVAQSPRYKIIEKRQSVAFWCNPISGHATLYWYQQILGQGPKLLIQFQNNGVVDDSQLPKDRFSAERLKGVDSTLKIQPAKLEDSAVYLCASSSQGANTGELFFGEGSRLTVL.

This chain links TRBV30 with TRBJ2-1; the D is unclear. This CDR3 has 14 amino acids. The germline CDR1 and CDR2 sequences are GTSNPN and SVGIG (reference sequence). V lost 2 bases and J lost 3, with 11 bases in between. In DNA, the CDR3 is TGTGCCTGGAGTCTGCGGAGCTTCTACAATGAGCAGTTCTTC. The encoded protein is CAWSLRSFYNEQFF.

For this clone: Other nucleotide sequences from this sample produce the same CDR3. This chain links TRBV18 with TRBJ2-5, with D unclear. The V gene's germline CDR1 is KGHSH and CDR2 LQKENI. The V end was cut by 0 bases, the J end by 2 bases, with 4 bases between. The CDR3 is 13 amino acids. The CDR3 DNA follows: TGTGCCAGCTCACCACCGTCACAAGAGACCCAGTACTTC. It is translated as CASSPPSQETQYF.

The J gene is TRBJ2-3, the V gene TRBV5-6; perhaps TRBD1 as D (5 bases). Trimming shortened V by 4 bases and J by 4 bases, and 10 bases separated the two germline ends. This CDR3 comprises 13 residues. Germline lookup yields CDR1 SGHDT and CDR2 YYEEEE. CDR3 residues: CASSAGSPDTQYF. The CDR3 bases are TGTGCCAGCAGCGCAGGGTCGCCAGATACGCAGTATTTT.